The entry that follows covers one TCR beta chain sequence. The antigen it recognizes is unknown. Its ends do not fully match the called genes, so a read error is possible. RNA was extracted using the RNeasy kit, and about 0.45 to 1 ug of the RNA was reverse transcribed with random hexamers. TCR beta CDR3 regions were amplified with the immunoSEQ multiplex PCR assay covering 54 Vbeta and 13 Jbeta segments. Bias from PCR amplification was corrected by using a synthetic template baseline for primer optimization and for computational correction. Per the authors' processing: Only productive sequences were kept, with reads annotated to V, D and J genes according to IMGT and analyzed in immunoSEQ Analyzer. Clonality was calculated as one minus the Shannon entropy normalized by log2 of the number of productive unique sequences. For each patient and control, public and private clones were evaluated within the 100 most prevalent clones. Clones were defined as Susac-specific if absent from the healthy and MS cohorts, from approximately 1,100 published viral clones and from other ImmuneACCESS disease sequences. TCRdb reprocessed the public reads (quality trimming at Q25 with fastp, clone calling with MiXCR) and kept in-frame beta chains. CDR3 protein sequences are deduplicated, and each keeps its most common genes and DNA. Clone size and V and J calls follow TCRdb, not the original study. The sample table holds about 130,000 distinct CDR3 sequences, of which 90% to 95% were seen once. Roughly 0.12% of the sample is held by the ten biggest clonotypes.

These data originate in a study of CD8 T cells in Susac syndrome (dated 2019 in TCRdb). In the study overall: Repertoire sequencing was used to test whether CD8+ T cell activation and differentiation in Susac syndrome was antigen driven.

CDR1 and CDR2 are read off the germline V gene as SGHVS and FQNEAQ. The CDR3 goes from the cysteine to the phenylalanine over 16 residues. The DNA shown is the 48-base CDR3, in frame from base 1. Study-level results and caveats: The TCR sequencing and HLA analysis was acknowledged to have included a relatively small number of individuals.

Peripheral blood CD8+ and CD4+ T cells from healthy donors, Susac syndrome patients and multiple sclerosis patients were profiled using high-throughput TCR beta sequencing. The healthy donors served as controls matched for age and sex. CD8+ TEMRA cells were enriched by FACS, while bulk CD8+ and CD4+ T cells were purified by magnetic negative isolation. Blood was drawn into EDTA tubes, processed within 24 hours, and PBMCs were isolated by density gradient centrifugation. PBMCs intended for TCR sequencing were cryopreserved in liquid nitrogen and thawed later in a water bath at 37 degrees C. Purity of sorted or isolated CD4+, CD8+ and CD8+ TEMRA cells was at least 90%.

This sequence originates from a human donor in good health. What was sequenced was CD4+ T cells from PBMCs. The chain is assembled from TRBV7-8 and TRBJ2-3; the D region possibly corresponds to TRBD2 (6 bases align). CDR3 reads: CANSLDLGGTADTQYF. At the DNA level, the sequence is TGTGCCAACAGCTTAGATCTGGGAGGAACCGCAGATACGCAGTATTTT. Where the CDR3 stops, the reference TRBV7-8 and TRBJ2-3 genes take over; the full variable domain is GAGVSQSPRYKVAKRGQDVALRCDPISGHVSLFWYQQALGQGPEFLTYFQNEAQLDKSGLPSDRFFAERPEGSVSTLKIQRTQQEDSAVYLCANSLDLGGTADTQYFGPGTRLTVL.